This T cell receptor beta chain was sequenced for a study of cytomegalovirus exposure and HLA in healthy donors. The wider study: A preliminary data release comprised 70 million to 95 million unique TCRs obtained from HLA-typed donors. Study observations and caveats: TCR beta chains associated with HLA were, in a later analysis, more clonally expanded than equally common others. Within an earlier analysis, most TCR beta V segments proved productive either about 87% or about 30% of the time. Generally TCR sequences proved uncommon, though certain public TCRs appeared in numerous donors.

This CDR3 is built from 18 residues. Losses at the gene ends were 0 bases for V and 7 bases for J; bases not matched to a gene: 11. Germline V CDR1 and CDR2: SGHRS, YFSETQ. Regarding this clone: Its matching antigen is unknown.

Primers: 60 Vbeta forward and 13 Jbeta reverse. Produced via immunoSEQ multiplex PCR; TCRdb's table is partial and in-frame only. The sample lists around 210,000 clones, around four fifths occurring once. Sequenced material: PBMCs. The TCR comes from a boy younger than 18 in good health and CMV-seronegative. The rearrangement joins TRBV5-1 to TRBJ2-7; 15 nucleotides line up with TRBD2. The CDR3 DNA reads TGCGCCAGCAGCTTGGGGGGACTAGCGGGAGGAGTGTCTGATGAGCAGTACTTC. It translates to CASSLGGLAGGVSDEQYF.